This is a list of T cell receptor beta chains from one sample in a study of shared clonotypes between healthy human individuals. Produced via immunoSEQ multiplex PCR; TCRdb's table is partial and in-frame only. This table has approximately 590,000 clones, around 95% appearing once. Input material: naive CD8+ T cells sorted from blood. These TCRs come from a woman aged 30 to 39 in good health. Each CDR3 is given with its conserved first and last residue. The D gene is left open where the match is weak. For some rows the clone size is stated as once, few or many, or as a class when expanded; others skip it.

>NA|TRBV5-1|NA|TRBJ1-5
TGTGCCAGCAGCTTGGCTAGCAATCAGCCCCAGCATTTT
CASSLASNQPQHF
>NA|TRBV7-2|NA|TRBJ2-1
TGTGCCAGCAGCTTAACCGGAACCTACAATGAGCAGTTCTTC
CASSLTGTYNEQFF
>NA|TRBV5-1|TRBD1|TRBJ2-1
TGCGCCAGCAGCTTGATGGGACAGGGCCTTTTCGATGAGCAGTTCTTC
CASSLMGQGLFDEQFF
>NA|TRBV13|NA|TRBJ2-7
TGTGCCAGCAGCTTAGGAATTAGGGGGAGCGAGCAGTACTTC
CASSLGIRGSEQYF
>NA|TRBV19|TRBD1|TRBJ1-1
TGTGCCAGTAGTATCTATCTGGACAGGGAAGCTTTCTTT
CASSIYLDREAFF
>NA|TRBV6-5|TRBD2|TRBJ2-1
TGTGCCAGCAGTTACGGACTAGAACTCAATGAGCAGTTCTTC
CASSYGLELNEQFF
>NA|TRBV15|NA|TRBJ2-7
TGTGCCACCAGCCTCCTGGTGGGGGGACACGAGCAGTACTTC
CATSLLVGGHEQYF
>NA|TRBV7-3|NA|TRBJ2-7
TGTGCCAGCAGCGTTAATGGTCGTAACTACGAGCAGTACTTC
CASSVNGRNYEQYF
>NA|TRBV10-2|NA|TRBJ1-1
TGCGCCAGCCGGGGACCCTGGGACACTGAAGCTTTCTTT
CASRGPWDTEAFF
>NA|TRBV7-2|NA|TRBJ2-5
TGTGCCAGCAGCTCCAGCCTACAGAACGGTAACCAAGAGACCCAGTACTTC
CASSSSLQNGNQETQYF
>NA|TRBV28|NA|TRBJ2-7
TGTGCCAGCAGATATAGCGGAAGCTCCTACGAGCAGTACTTC
CASRYSGSSYEQYF
>NA|TRBV28|TRBD1|TRBJ2-7
TGTGCCAGCAGTGAACAGGGGCCACAGGTCTCCTACGAGCAGTACTTC
CASSEQGPQVSYEQYF
>NA|TRBV6-6|NA|TRBJ2-7
TGTGCCAGCAGTTACTCAGCGGGCGAGCAGTACTTC
CASSYSAGEQYF
>NA|TRBV27|NA|TRBJ1-5
TGTGCCACAAGAACAGGGAGTCAGCCCCAGCATTTT
CATRTGSQPQHF
>NA|TRBV4-1|NA|TRBJ2-3
TGCGCCAGCAGCCAAGTTGGCTGGGGCCAGTATTTT
CASSQVGWGQYF
>NA|TRBV6-1|NA|TRBJ2-7
TGTGCCAGCAGTGACCCCGCCGGGCCAACGGTATTCGACTACGAGCAGTACTTC
CASSDPAGPTVFDYEQYF
>NA|TRBV6-5|TRBD1|TRBJ1-4
TGTGCCAGCGCGGAAGGGTGGACAGGGGTTGAAAAACTGTTTTTT
CASAEGWTGVEKLFF
>NA|TRBV5-6|TRBD2|TRBJ2-1
TGTGCCAGCAGCTTTTCAGCTAGCGGAATATTTTACAATGAGCAGTTCTTC
CASSFSASGIFYNEQFF
>once|TRBV28|TRBD2|TRBJ2-7
TGTGCCACCCCCGAACGAGGACTAGCGGGCTACGAGCAGTACTTC
CATPERGLAGYEQYF
>NA|TRBV6-6|NA|TRBJ1-3
TGTGCCAGCAGTTACGGGTCGGCTGGAAACACCATATATTTT
CASSYGSAGNTIYF
>NA|TRBV28|NA|TRBJ1-1
TGTGCCAGCAGTTTATTGGGGTTTGCTGGGGAAGGGGACACTGAAGCTTTCTTT
CASSLLGFAGEGDTEAFF
>NA|TRBV7-6|TRBD2|TRBJ2-1
TGTGCCAGCAGCTTAGGACTAGCGGGAGATGAGCAGTTCTTC
CASSLGLAGDEQFF
>NA|TRBV25-1|NA|TRBJ2-1
TGTGCCAGCAGTGCCATATTTGGGACTTCGAGCTCCTACAATGAGCAGTTCTTC
CASSAIFGTSSSYNEQFF
>NA|TRBV9|TRBD1|TRBJ2-7
TGTGCCAGCAGCGTAGATGGGACAGGGAAGCCCTACGAGCAGTACTTC
CASSVDGTGKPYEQYF
>once|TRBV7-2|TRBD2|TRBJ2-7
TGTGCCAGCAGCGCCGGGACTAGCGCCCCCTACGAGCAGTACTTC
CASSAGTSAPYEQYF
>NA|TRBV2|NA|TRBJ2-7
TGTGCCAGCAGTGAACCGGGCCGGGGGATTTACGAGCAGTACTTC
CASSEPGRGIYEQYF
>NA|TRBV27|TRBD2|TRBJ2-1
TGTGCCAGCAGTTTGAAACTAGCGGGGTACAATGAGCAGTTCTTC
CASSLKLAGYNEQFF
>NA|TRBV7-2|NA|TRBJ2-7
TGTGCCAGCAGCTCTCTAGCGACAAGCTCCTACGAGCAGTACTTC
CASSSLATSSYEQYF
>NA|TRBV5-4|NA|TRBJ2-7
TGTGCCAGCAGCCTACGGGAGTCCTACGAGCAGTACTTC
CASSLRESYEQYF
>NA|TRBV25-1|NA|TRBJ2-3
TGTGCCAGCAGTGAATTGAGCGGCGGAGGCACAGATACGCAGTATTTT
CASSELSGGGTDTQYF
>NA|TRBV15|NA|TRBJ2-3
TGTGCCACCACGAGTCCAGGGCAGGGAGATACGCAGTATTTT
CATTSPGQGDTQYF
>NA|TRBV19|NA|TRBJ1-5
TGTGCCAGTAGTATAGATCGCGGGGGGGGGCAGCCCCAGCATTTT
CASSIDRGGGQPQHF
>NA|TRBV28|NA|TRBJ2-1
TGTGCCAGCAGAAGGAGGGACTCCTCGGCTCAGTTCTTC
CASRRRDSSAQFF
>NA|TRBV19|TRBD2|TRBJ2-7
TGTGCCAGTAGTACCCCACGCCCGGTGAGCGGGAGTTACGAGCAGTACTTC
CASSTPRPVSGSYEQYF
>few|TRBV27|TRBD1|TRBJ1-2
TGTGCCAGCAGCTTAGGGACAGGGATAAATGGCTACACCTTC
CASSLGTGINGYTF
>NA|TRBV6-4|TRBD1|TRBJ2-3
TGTGCCAGCAGTGACTCAACAGGGGGCTGGTCAGATACGCAGTATTTT
CASSDSTGGWSDTQYF